This TCR beta chain is from a study of T cell repertoires in cytomegalovirus infection. At the level of the study: CMV epitopes that were recently identified and HLA-C-restricted were used alongside well-studied HLA-B-restricted ones. Public TCR beta signatures indicated both CMV infection and matching HLA type. Points from the study as a whole: Summed frequency of shared TCR beta families picked out CMV carriers who also had the relevant HLA.

Trimming left V 8 bases short and J 7 bases short, with 9 bases between. The CDR3 runs to 11 residues. TCRdb recomputed calls from the reads with MiXCR, one row per CDR3 protein. This sample has 450,000 to 600,000 distinct CDR3 sequences, with about 33% found just once. Concerning this clonotype: Its specificity is unknown.

The receptor's source is a human donor in good health (CMV status not recorded). Some clones in this sample may be carry-over from other donors' samples. The sequenced sample was cultured PBMCs, obtained from culture after CMV antigen stimulation. The V gene is TRBV12-3 or TRBV12-4, the J gene TRBJ1-5, with no clear D. In DNA form, the CDR3 reads TGTGCCAGCGGGGATGAGCAGCCCCAGCATTTT. It is translated as CASGDEQPQHF.